The 3 T cell receptor beta chains below come from one sample, sequenced in a study of blood T cell repertoires in COVID-19. Assay: immunoSEQ multiplex PCR; the TCRdb copy retains only in-frame clones and omits some. The sample contains around 90,000 clones, 75% to 85% of which appear only once. Sequenced sample: peripheral blood. These receptors were taken from a human donor in a cohort sampled during active COVID-19.

This chain connects TRBV5-1 to TRBJ2-7, with 12 bases matching TRBD2. CDR1 and CDR2 (germline): SGHRS, YFSETQ. The trim removed 4 bases at V and 7 bases at J, leaving 9 bases unmatched. This CDR3 has 15 amino acids. This CDR3 reads CASSAQLAGGVEQYF. CDR3 coding DNA: TGCGCCAGCAGCGCGCAACTAGCGGGAGGAGTTGAGCAGTACTTC. The full variable domain, in which reference TRBV5-1 and TRBJ2-7 provide the parts outside the CDR3, is KAGVTQTPRYLIKTRGQQVTLSCSPISGHRSVSWYQQTPGQGLQFLFEYFSETQRNKGNFPGRFSGRQFSNSRSEMNVSTLELGDSALYLCASSAQLAGGVEQYFGPGTRLTVT.

The chain is built from TRBV20-1 and TRBJ1-2, with 7 bases matching TRBD1. Looked up from germline, CDR1 is DFQATT and CDR2 is SNEGSKA (reference sequence). The CDR3 is made up of 14 amino acids. V lost 3 bases, J lost 0 bases, and 4 bases stayed unmatched. CDR3 in DNA: TGCAGTGCTAGTGGGCAGGGGGCTAACTATGGCTACACCTTC. Protein: CSASGQGANYGYTF.

This clone was counted once. This sequence joins TRBV7-8 and TRBJ2-7; TRBD1 matches 8 bases. Trimming cost V 0 bases and J 3 bases; bases outside gene matches: 7. The CDR3 length is 16 residues. Germline CDR1 and CDR2: SGHVS and FQNEAQ. The CDR3 region is CASSLAPGQGVYEQYF. The CDR3 DNA reads TGTGCCAGCAGCTTAGCGCCTGGACAGGGTGTCTACGAGCAGTACTTC.